This T cell receptor beta chain was sequenced during a study of identical twins. TCRdb reprocessed the 5' RACE reads via MiXCR and lists one record per CDR3 protein. Of approximately 350,000 distinct CDR3 sequences listed, around an eighth are singletons. This same sample was also taken into another study, of yellow fever vaccine responses in identical twins.

The source is a woman younger than 35 in good health. Sequencing was done on a sample of CD8+ T cells sorted from blood.

The CDR3: CSARASGDNEQFF. The DNA for the CDR3 is TGCAGTGCTAGGGCTAGCGGTGACAATGAGCAGTTCTTC. The chain joins TRBV20-1 to TRBJ2-1; 7 nucleotides align to TRBD2. Germline CDR1 is DFQATT and CDR2 is SNEGSKA (reference sequence). CDR3 length equals 13 residues. The junction had 4 bases not matched to a gene; V was cut back by 3 bases and J by 5 bases.